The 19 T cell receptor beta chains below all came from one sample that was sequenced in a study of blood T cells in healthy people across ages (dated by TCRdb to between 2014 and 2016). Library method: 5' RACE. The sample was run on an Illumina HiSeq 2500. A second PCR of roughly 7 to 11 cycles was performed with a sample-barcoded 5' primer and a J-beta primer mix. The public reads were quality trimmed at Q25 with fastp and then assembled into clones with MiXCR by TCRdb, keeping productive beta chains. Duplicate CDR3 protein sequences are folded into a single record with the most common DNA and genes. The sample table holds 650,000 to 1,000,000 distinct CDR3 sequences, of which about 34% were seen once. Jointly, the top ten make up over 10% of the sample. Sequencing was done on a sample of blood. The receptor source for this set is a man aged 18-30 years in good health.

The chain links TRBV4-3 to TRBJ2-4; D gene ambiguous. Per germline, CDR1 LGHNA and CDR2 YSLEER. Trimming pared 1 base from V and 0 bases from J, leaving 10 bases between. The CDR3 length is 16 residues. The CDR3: CASSQGAQLAKNIQYF. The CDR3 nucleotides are TGCGCCAGCAGCCAAGGCGCGCAGCTAGCCAAAAACATTCAGTACTTC.

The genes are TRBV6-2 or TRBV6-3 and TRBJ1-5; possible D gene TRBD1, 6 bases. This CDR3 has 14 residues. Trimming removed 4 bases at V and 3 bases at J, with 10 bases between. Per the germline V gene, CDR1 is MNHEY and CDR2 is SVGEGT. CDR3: CASSSGVPNQPQHF. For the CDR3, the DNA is TGTGCCAGCAGTTCAGGGGTACCCAATCAGCCCCAGCATTTT.

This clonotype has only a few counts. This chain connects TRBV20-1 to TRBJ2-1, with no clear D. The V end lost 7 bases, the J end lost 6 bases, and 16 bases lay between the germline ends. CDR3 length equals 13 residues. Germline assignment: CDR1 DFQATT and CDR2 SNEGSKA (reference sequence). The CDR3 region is CSGAGDDPNEQFF. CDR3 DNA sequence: TGCAGTGGCGCAGGTGACGACCCCAATGAGCAGTTCTTC.

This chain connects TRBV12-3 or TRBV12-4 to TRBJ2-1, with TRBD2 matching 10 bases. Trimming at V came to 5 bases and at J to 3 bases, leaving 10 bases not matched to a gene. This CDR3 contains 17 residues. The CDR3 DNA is TGTGCCAGCAGTCCATCGAGCGGGAGGGCCATCTACAATGAGCAGTTCTTC. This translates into CASSPSSGRAIYNEQFF.

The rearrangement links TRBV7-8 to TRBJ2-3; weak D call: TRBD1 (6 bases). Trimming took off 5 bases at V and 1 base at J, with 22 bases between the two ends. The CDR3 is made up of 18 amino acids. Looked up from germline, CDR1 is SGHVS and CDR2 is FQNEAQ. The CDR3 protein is CASSPRRTDLVGTDTQYF. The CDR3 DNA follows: TGTGCCAGCAGCCCGCGGAGGACAGACTTGGTCGGCACAGATACGCAGTATTTT.

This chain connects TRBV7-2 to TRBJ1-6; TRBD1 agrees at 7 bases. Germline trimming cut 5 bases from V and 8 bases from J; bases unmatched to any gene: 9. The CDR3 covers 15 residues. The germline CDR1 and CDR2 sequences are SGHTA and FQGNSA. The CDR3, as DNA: TGTGCCAGCAGCGGACGGACAGGAGGGGATTCACCCCTCCACTTT. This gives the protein CASSGRTGGDSPLHF.

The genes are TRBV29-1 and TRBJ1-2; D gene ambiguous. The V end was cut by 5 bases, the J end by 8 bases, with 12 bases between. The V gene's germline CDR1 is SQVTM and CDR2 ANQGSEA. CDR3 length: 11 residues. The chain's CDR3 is CSVKETRGYTF. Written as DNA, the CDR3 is TGCAGCGTTAAGGAGACGAGAGGCTACACCTTC.

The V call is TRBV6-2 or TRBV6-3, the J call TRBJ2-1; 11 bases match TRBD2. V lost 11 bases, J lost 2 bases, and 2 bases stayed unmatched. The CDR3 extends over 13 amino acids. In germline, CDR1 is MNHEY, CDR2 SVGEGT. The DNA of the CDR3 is TGTGCCGCGGGACTAGCGGCCTACAATGAGCAGTTCTTC. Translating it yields CAAGLAAYNEQFF.

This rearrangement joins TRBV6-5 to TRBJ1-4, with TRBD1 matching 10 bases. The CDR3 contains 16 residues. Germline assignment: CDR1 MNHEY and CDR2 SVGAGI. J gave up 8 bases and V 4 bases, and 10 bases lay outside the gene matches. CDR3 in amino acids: CASSSGQGRSSEKLFF. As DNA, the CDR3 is TGTGCCAGCAGTTCGGGACAGGGGAGAAGTAGCGAAAAACTGTTTTTT.

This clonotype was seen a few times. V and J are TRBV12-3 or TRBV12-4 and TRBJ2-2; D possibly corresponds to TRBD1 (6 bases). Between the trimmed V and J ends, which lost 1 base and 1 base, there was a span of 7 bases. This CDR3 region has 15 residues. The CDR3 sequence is CASSLDRVNTGELFF. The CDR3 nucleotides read TGTGCCAGCAGTTTAGACAGGGTGAACACCGGGGAGCTGTTTTTT.

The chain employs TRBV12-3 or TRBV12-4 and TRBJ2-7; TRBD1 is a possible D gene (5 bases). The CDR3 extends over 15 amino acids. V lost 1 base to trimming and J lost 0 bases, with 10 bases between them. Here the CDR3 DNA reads TGTGCCAGCAGTTTAGGACAGCTAATCTCCTACGAGCAGTACTTC. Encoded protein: CASSLGQLISYEQYF.

CDR3 region: CASTRGRTTDMQYF. The CDR3 nucleotides read TGTGCCAGCACTCGGGGACGGACCACAGATATGCAATATTTT. The chain is built from TRBV12-3 or TRBV12-4 and TRBJ2-3; TRBD1 or TRBD2 may be the D gene (5 bases each). CDR3 length equals 14 residues. Trimming cost V 7 bases and J 15 bases, with 26 bases left between them.

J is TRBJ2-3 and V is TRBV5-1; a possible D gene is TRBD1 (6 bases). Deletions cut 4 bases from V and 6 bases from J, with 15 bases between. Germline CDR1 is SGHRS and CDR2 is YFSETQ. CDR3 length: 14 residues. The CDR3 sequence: CASSGGREMDTQYF. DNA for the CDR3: TGCGCCAGCAGCGGGGGCAGGGAAATGGATACGCAGTATTTT.

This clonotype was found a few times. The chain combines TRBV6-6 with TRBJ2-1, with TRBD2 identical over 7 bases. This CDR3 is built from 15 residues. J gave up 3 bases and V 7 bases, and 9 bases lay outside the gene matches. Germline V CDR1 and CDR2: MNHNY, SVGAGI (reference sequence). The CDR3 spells CASKLLAELYNEQFF. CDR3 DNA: TGTGCCAGCAAGTTGCTAGCGGAACTCTACAATGAGCAGTTCTTC.

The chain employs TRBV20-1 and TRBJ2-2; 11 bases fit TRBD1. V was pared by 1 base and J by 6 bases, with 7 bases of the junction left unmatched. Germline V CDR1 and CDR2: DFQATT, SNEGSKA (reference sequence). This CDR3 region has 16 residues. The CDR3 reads CSARAGQGGLPGELFF. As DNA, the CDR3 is TGCAGTGCTAGAGCGGGACAGGGGGGGCTCCCCGGGGAGCTGTTTTTT.

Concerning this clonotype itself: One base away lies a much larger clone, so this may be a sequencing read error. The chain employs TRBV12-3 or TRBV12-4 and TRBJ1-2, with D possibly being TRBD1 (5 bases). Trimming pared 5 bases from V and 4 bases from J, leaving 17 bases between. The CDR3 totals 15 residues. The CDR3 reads CASSPWVGDLYGYTF. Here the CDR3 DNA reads TGTGCCAGCAGTCCCTGGGTAGGGGACCTCTATGGCTACACCTTC.

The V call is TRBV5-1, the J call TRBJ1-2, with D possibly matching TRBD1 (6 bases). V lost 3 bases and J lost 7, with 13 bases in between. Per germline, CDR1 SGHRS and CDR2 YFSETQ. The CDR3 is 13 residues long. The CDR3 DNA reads TGCGCCAGCAGCTCACAGGGAGATGGTGGCTACACCTTC. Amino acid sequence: CASSSQGDGGYTF.

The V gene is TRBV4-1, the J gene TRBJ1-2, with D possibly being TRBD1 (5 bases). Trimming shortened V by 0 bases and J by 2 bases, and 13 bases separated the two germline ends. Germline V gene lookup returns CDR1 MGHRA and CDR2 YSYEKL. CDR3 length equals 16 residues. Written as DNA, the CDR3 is TGCGCCAGCAGCCAAGACGAGGGGACCGGCAACTATGGCTACACCTTC. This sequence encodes CASSQDEGTGNYGYTF.

The chain's CDR3 is CASSQGQASADTQYF. The CDR3 DNA sequence: TGCGCCAGCAGCCAAGGCCAAGCAAGCGCAGATACGCAGTATTTT. V is TRBV4-1 and J is TRBJ2-3, with D unclear. The CDR3 sequence is 15 residues long. Deletions cut 1 base from V and 4 bases from J, with 12 bases between. Germline CDR1 and CDR2: MGHRA and YSYEKL.